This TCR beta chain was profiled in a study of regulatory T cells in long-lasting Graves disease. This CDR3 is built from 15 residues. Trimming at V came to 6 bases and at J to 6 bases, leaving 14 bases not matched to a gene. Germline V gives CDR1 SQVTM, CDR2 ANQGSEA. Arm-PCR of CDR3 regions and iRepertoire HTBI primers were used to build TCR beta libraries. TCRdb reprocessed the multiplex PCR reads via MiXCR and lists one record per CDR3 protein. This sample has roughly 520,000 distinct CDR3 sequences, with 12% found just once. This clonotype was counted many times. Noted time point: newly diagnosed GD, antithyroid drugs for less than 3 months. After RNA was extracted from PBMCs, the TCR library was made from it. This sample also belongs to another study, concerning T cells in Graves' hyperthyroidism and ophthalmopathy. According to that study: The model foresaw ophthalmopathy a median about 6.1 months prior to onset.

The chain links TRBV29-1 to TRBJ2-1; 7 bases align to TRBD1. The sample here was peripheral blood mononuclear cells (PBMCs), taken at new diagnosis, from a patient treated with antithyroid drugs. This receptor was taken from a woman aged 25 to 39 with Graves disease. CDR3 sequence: CSVRQGSNSINEQFF. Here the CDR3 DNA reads TGCAGCGTCCGACAGGGATCGAACTCTATCAATGAGCAGTTCTTC.